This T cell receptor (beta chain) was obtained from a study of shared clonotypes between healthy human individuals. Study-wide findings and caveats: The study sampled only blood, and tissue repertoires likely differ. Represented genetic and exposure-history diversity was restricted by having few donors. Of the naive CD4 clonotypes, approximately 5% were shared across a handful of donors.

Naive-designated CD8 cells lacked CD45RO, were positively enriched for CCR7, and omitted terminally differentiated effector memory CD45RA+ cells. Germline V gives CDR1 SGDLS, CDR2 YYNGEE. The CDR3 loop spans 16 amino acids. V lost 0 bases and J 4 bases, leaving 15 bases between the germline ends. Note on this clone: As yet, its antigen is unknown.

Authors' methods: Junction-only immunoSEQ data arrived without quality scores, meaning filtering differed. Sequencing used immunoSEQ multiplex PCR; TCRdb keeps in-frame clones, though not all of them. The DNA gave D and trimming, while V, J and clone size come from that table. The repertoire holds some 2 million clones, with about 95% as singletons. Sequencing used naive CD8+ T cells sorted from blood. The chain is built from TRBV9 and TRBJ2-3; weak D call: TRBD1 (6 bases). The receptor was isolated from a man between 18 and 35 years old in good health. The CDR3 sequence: CASSVVEGGSADTQYF. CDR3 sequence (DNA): TGTGCCAGCAGCGTAGTGGAAGGGGGTAGCGCAGATACGCAGTATTTT. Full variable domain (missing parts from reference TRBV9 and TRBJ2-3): DSGVTQTPKHLITATGQRVTLRCSPRSGDLSVYWYQQSLDQGLQFLIQYYNGEERAKGNILERFSAQQFPDLHSELNLSSLELGDSALYFCASSVVEGGSADTQYFGPGTRLTVL.